This T cell receptor (beta chain) was documented in a study of shared clonotypes between healthy human individuals. As defined, naive CD8 cells were CD45RO-negative and positively selected for CCR7, with terminally differentiated effector memory CD45RA+ cells excluded. Germline CDR1 SEHNR, CDR2 FQNEAQ (reference sequence). Trimming took 5 bases from V and 7 from J; bases not matched to a gene: 9. This CDR3 is built from 15 residues. Some clones are missing from TCRdb's copy, which holds only in-frame ones; the method was immunoSEQ multiplex PCR. The profile shows 660,000 or so clones, 95% to 97% of them singletons.

The chain couples TRBV7-9 to TRBJ2-7; 12 bases are a match to TRBD2. This clonotype originated in a woman aged 30 to 39 in good health. Input material: naive CD8+ T cells sorted from blood. The CDR3 sequence is CASSRTSGTFREQYF. CDR3 coding DNA: TGTGCCAGCAGCCGGACTAGCGGGACATTTCGGGAGCAGTACTTC.